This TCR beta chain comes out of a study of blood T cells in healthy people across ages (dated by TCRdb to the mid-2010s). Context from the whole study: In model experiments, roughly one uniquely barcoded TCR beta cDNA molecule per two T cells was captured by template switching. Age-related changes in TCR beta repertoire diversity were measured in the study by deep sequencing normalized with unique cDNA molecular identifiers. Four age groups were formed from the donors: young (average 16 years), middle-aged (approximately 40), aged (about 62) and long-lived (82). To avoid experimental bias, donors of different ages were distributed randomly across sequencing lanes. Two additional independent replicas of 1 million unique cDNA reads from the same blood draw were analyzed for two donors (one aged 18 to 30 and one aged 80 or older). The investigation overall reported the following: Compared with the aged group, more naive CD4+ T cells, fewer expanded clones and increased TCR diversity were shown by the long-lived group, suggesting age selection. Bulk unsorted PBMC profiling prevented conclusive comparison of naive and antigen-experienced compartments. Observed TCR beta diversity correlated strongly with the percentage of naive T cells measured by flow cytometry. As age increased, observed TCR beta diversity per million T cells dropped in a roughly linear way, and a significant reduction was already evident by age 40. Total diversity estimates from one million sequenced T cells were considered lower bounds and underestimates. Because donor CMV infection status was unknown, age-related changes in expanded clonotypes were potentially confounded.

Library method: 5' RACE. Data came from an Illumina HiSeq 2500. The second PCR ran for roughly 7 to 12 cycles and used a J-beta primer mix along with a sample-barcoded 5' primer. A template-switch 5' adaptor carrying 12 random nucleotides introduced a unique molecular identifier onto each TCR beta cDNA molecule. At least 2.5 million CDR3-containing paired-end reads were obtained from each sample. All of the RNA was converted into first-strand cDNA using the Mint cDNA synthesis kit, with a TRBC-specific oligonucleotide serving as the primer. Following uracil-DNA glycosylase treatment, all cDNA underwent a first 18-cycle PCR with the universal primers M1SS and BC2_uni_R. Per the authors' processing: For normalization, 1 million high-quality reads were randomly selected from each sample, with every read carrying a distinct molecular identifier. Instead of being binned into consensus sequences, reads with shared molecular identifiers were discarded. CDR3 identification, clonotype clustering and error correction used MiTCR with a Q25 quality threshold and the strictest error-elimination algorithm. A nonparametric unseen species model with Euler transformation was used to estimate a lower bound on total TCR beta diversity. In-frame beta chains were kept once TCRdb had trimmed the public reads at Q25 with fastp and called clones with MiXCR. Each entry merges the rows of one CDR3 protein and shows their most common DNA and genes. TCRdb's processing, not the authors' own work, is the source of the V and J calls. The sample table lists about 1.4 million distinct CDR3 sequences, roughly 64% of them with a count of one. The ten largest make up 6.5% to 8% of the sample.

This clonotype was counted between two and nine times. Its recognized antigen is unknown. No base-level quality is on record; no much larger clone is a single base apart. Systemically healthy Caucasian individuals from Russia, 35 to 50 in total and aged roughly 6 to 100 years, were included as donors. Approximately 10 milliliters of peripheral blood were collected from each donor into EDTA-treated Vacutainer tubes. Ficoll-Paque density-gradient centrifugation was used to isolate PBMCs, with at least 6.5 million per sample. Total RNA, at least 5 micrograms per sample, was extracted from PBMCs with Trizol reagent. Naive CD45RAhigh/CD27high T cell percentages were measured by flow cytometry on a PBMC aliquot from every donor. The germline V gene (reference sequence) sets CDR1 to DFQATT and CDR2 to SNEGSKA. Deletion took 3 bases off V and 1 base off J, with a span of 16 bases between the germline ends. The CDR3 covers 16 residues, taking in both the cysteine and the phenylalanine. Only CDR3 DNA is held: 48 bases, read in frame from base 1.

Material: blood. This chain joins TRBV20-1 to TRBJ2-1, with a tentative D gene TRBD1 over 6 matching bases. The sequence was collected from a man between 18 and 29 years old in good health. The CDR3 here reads CSARGHGARSYNEQFF. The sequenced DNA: TGCAGTGCTAGGGGACACGGGGCGAGATCCTACAATGAGCAGTTCTTC.